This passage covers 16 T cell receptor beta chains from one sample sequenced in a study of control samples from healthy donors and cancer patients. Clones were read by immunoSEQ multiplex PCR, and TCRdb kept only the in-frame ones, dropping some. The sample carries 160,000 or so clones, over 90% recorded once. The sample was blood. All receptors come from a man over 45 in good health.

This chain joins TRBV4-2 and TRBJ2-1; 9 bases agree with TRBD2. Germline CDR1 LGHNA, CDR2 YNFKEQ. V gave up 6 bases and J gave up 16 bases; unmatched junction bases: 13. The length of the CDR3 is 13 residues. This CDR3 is CASRKGVAGVQFF. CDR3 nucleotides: TGTGCCAGCAGGAAGGGAGTAGCGGGAGTACAATTCTTC.

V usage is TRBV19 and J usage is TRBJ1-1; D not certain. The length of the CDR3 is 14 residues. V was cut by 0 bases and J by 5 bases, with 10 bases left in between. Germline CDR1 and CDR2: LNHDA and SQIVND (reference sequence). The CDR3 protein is CASSIEGIWTEAFF. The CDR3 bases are TGTGCCAGTAGTATAGAGGGAATCTGGACTGAAGCTTTCTTT.

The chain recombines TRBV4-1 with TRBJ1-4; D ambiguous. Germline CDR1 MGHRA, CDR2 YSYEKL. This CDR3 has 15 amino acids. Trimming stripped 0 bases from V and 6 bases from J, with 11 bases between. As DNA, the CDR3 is TGCGCCAGCAGCCAAGATCATGGTGGGGATGAAAAACTGTTTTTT. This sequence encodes CASSQDHGGDEKLFF.

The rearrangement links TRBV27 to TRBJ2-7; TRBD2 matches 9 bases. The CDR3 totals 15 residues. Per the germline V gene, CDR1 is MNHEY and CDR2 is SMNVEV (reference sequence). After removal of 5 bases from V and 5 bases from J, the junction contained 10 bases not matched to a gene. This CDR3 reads CASSPGGSGSNEQYF. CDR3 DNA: TGTGCCAGCAGTCCGGGAGGTAGCGGGAGTAACGAGCAGTACTTC.

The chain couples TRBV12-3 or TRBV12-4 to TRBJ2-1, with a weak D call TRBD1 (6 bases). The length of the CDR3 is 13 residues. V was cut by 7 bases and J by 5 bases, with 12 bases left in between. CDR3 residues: CASIRNRDNEQFF. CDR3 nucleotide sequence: TGTGCCAGCATTCGTAACAGGGACAATGAGCAGTTCTTC.

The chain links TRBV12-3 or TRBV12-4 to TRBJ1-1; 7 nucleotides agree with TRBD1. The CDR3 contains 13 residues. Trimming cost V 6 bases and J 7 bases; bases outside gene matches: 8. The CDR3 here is CASSKGAGIEAFF. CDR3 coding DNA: TGTGCCAGCAGCAAGGGGGCCGGAATTGAAGCTTTCTTT.

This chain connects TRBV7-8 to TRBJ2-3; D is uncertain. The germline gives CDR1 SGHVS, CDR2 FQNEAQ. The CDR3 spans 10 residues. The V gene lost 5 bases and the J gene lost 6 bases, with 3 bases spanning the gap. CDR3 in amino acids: CASSQDTQYF. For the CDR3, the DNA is TGTGCCAGCAGCCAGGATACGCAGTATTTT. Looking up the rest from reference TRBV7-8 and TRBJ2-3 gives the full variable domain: GAGVSQSPRYKVAKRGQDVALRCDPISGHVSLFWYQQALGQGPEFLTYFQNEAQLDKSGLPSDRFFAERPEGSVSTLKIQRTQQEDSAVYLCASSQDTQYFGPGTRLTVL.

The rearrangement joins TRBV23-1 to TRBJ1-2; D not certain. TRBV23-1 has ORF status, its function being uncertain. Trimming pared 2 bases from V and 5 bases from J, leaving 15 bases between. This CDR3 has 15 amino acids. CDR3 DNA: TGCGCCAGCAGTCAACGGGCAGGTTCTAGGTATGGCTACACCTTC. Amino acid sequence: CASSQRAGSRYGYTF.

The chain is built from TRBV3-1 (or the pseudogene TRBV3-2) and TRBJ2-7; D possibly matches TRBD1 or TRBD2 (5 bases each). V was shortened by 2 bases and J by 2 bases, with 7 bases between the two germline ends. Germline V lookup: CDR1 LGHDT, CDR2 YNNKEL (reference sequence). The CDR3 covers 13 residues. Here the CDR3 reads CASSQLGPYEQYF. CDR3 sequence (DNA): TGTGCCAGCAGCCAATTGGGACCCTACGAGCAGTACTTC.

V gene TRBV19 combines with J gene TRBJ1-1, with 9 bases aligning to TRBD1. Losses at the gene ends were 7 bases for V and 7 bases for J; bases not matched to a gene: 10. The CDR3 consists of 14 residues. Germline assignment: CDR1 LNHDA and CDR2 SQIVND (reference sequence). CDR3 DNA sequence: TGTGCCAGTACCCCTAGGGGACAGGGTGGTGAAGCTTTCTTT. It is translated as CASTPRGQGGEAFF.

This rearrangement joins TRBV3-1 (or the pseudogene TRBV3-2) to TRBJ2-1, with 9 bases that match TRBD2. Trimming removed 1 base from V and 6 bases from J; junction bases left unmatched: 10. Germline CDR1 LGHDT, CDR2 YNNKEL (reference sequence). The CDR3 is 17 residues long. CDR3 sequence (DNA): TGTGCCAGCAGCCAAGCCGGAGCGGGAGGTTTGGTCAATGAGCAGTTCTTC. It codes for CASSQAGAGGLVNEQFF.

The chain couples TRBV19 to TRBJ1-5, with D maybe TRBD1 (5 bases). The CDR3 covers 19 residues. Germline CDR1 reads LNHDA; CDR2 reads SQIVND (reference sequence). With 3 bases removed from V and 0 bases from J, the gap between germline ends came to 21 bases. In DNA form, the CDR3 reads TGTGCCAGTAGTATCCCCTCAGGGCGGGAAGGCTATAGCAATCAGCCCCAGCATTTT. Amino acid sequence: CASSIPSGREGYSNQPQHF. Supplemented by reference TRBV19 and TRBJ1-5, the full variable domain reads DGGITQSPKYLFRKEGQNVTLSCEQNLNHDAMYWYRQDPGQGLRLIYYSQIVNDFQKGDIAEGYSVSREKKESFPLTVTSAQKNPTAFYLCASSIPSGREGYSNQPQHFGDGTRLSIL.

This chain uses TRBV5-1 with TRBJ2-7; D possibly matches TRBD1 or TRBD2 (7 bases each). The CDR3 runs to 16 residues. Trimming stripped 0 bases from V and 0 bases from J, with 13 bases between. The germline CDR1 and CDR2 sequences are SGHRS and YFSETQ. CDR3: CASSLEGGTVSYEQYF. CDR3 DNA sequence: TGCGCCAGCAGCTTGGAGGGGGGGACAGTCTCCTACGAGCAGTACTTC.

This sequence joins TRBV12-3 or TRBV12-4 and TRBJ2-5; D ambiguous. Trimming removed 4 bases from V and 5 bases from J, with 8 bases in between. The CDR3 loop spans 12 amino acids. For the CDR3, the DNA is TGTGCCAGCAGTTCAACTTCGGAGACCCAGTACTTC. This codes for CASSSTSETQYF.

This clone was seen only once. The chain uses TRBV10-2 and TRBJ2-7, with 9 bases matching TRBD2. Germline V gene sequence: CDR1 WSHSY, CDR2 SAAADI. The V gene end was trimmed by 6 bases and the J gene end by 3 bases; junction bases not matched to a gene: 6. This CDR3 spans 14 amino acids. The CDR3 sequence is CASSLGLANYEQYF. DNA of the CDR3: TGCGCCAGCAGCTTGGGACTAGCAAACTACGAGCAGTACTTC.

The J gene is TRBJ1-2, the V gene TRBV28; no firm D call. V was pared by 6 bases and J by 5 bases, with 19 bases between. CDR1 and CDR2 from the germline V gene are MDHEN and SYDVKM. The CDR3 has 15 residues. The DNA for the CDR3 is TGTGCCAGCAGCTCCACCGGCCGAACGGTTTATGGCTACACCTTC. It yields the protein CASSSTGRTVYGYTF.